This TCR beta chain was recovered during a study of cytomegalovirus exposure and HLA in healthy donors. About the research overall: The platform used for the approximately 120 validation repertoires matched that of the roughly 630 first-cohort repertoires, a later analysis reported.

Sequencing was performed with immunoSEQ multiplex PCR; in TCRdb, only in-frame clones are kept and a portion is missing. Of 150,000 to 200,000 clones in the sample, just under 90% are singletons; the top ten hold more than 1.3%. Details on this clone: The antigen is undetermined.

V dropped 1 base and J dropped 4 bases, with 10 bases sitting between them. Germline lookup yields CDR1 SEHNR and CDR2 FQNEAQ (reference sequence). This CDR3 comprises 14 residues. Study findings and constraints: Among the CMV-associated chains, three were confirmed in vitro as specific for CMV antigens. Many donors shared some public TCRs, even though most TCR sequences were rare. Associated with cytomegalovirus, according to the listing, were some 150 TCR beta chains.

Sequencing was performed on PBMCs. The rearrangement joins TRBV7-9 to TRBJ1-2, with D maybe TRBD1 (6 bases). The receptor was derived from a woman under 40 in good health and CMV-seronegative. In nucleotides, the CDR3 is TGTGCCAGCAGCTTAGACGGGGACACCTATGGCTACACCTTC. Translation gives CASSLDGDTYGYTF.